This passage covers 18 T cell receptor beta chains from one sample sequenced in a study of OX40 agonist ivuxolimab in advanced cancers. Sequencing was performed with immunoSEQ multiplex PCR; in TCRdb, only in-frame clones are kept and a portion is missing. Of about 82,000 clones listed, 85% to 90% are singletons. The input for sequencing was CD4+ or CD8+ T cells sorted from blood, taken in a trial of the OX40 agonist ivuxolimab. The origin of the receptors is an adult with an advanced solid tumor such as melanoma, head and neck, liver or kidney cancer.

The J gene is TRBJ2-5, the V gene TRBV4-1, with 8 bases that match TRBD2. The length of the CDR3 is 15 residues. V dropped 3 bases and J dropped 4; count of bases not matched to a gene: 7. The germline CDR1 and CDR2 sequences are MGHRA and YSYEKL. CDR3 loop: CASSHGTRGGETQYF. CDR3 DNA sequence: TGCGCCAGCAGCCACGGGACTAGGGGGGGAGAGACCCAGTACTTC.

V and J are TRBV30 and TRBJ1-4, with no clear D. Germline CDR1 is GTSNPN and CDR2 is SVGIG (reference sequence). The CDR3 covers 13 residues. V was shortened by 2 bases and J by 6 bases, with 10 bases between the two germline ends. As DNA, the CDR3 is TGTGCCTGGAGTCAAGGCCCTTATGAAAAACTGTTTTTT. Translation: CAWSQGPYEKLFF.

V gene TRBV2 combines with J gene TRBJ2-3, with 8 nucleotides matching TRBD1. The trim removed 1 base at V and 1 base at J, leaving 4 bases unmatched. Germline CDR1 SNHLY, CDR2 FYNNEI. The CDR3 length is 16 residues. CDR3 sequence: CASSEGSTGGTDTQYF. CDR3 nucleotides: TGTGCCAGCAGTGAAGGTTCGACAGGGGGCACAGATACGCAGTATTTT.

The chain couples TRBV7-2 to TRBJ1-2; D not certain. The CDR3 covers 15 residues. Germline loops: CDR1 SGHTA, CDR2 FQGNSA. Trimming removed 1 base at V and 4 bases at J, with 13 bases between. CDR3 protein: CASSLGQAMGYGYTF. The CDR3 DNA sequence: TGTGCCAGCAGCTTAGGCCAGGCAATGGGCTATGGCTACACCTTC.

The CDR3 bases are TGTGCCAGCAGCTTATCAGGCCTAGGGAATGAGCAGTTCTTC. Translation: CASSLSGLGNEQFF. The chain joins TRBV7-4 to TRBJ2-1; D is uncertain. CDR1 is SGHVT, CDR2 SQSDAQ, per germline. The CDR3 totals 14 residues. Trimming cost V 2 bases and J 7 bases, with 12 bases left between them.

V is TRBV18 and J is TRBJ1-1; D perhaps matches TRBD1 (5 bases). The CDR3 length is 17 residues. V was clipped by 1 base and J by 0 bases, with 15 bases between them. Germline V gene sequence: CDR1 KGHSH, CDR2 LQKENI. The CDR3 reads CASSPRGGARMNTEAFF. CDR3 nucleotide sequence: TGTGCCAGCTCACCACGGGGTGGGGCACGGATGAACACTGAAGCTTTCTTT.

This CDR3 is CASSFGGGDQPQHF. The CDR3, as DNA: TGTGCCAGCAGCTTTGGGGGAGGCGATCAGCCCCAGCATTTT. The chain combines TRBV5-5 with TRBJ1-5; the D gene is possibly TRBD1 (5 bases). The CDR3 totals 14 residues. Trimming cost V 2 bases and J 5 bases, with 11 bases left between them. Germline-derived CDR1 and CDR2 are SGHKS and YYEKEE (reference sequence).

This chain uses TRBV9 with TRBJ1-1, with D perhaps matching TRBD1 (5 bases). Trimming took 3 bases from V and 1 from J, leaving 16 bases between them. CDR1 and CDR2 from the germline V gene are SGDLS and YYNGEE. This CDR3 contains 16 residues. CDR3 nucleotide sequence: TGTGCCAGCAGCGGCGCCGGAGACAGACAGAACACTGAAGCTTTCTTT. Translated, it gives CASSGAGDRQNTEAFF.

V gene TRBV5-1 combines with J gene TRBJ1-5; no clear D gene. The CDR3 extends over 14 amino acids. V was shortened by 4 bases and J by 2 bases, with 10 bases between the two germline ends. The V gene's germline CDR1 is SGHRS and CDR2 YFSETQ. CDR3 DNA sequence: TGCGCCAGCAGCCCTCTCGGGGGCAATCAGCCCCAGCATTTT. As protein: CASSPLGGNQPQHF.

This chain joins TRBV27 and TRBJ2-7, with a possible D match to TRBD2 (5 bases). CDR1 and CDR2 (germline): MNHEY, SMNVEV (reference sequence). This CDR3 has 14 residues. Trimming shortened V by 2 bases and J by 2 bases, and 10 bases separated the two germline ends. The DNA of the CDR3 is TGTGCCAGCAGTTTACGGCTAGCAGCCTACGAGCAGTACTTC. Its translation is CASSLRLAAYEQYF.

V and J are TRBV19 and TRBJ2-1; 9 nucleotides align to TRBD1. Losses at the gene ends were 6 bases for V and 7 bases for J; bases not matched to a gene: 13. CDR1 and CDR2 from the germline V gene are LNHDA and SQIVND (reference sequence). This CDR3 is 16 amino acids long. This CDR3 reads CASSRYRDRATNEQFF. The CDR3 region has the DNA TGTGCCAGTAGCCGTTACCGGGACAGGGCAACGAATGAGCAGTTCTTC.

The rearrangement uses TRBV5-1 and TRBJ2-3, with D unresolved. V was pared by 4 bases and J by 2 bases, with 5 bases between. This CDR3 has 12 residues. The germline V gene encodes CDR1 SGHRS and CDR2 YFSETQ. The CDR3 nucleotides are TGCGCCAGCAGCCAGACCACAGATACGCAGTATTTT. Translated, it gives CASSQTTDTQYF.

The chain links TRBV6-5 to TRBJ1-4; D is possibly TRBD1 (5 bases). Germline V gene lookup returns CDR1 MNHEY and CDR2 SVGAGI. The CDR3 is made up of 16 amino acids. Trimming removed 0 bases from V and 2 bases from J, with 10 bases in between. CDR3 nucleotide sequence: TGTGCCAGCAGTTACTCGATCGAGGGGACTAATGAAAAACTGTTTTTT. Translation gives CASSYSIEGTNEKLFF.

The CDR3 loop is CASSTGGAGRTEAFF. CDR3 bases: TGTGCCAGCAGCACGGGGGGGGCGGGAAGGACTGAAGCTTTCTTT. The gene calls are TRBV7-2 and TRBJ1-1, with TRBD1 as a possible D gene (6 bases). Trimming pared 5 bases from V and 5 bases from J, leaving 18 bases between. Germline V gene sequence: CDR1 SGHTA, CDR2 FQGNSA. This CDR3 region has 15 residues.

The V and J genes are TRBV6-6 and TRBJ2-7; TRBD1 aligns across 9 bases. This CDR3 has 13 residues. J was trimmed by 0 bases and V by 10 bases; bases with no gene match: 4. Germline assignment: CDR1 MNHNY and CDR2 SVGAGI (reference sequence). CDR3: CATGTGISYEQYF. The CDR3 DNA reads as TGTGCCACCGGGACAGGGATCTCCTACGAGCAGTACTTC.

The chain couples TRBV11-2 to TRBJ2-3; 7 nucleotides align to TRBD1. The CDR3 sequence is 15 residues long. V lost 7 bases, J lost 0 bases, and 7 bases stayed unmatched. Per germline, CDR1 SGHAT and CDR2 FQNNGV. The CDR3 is CASTTGDGSTDTQYF. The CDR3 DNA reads TGTGCCAGCACCACAGGGGATGGTAGCACAGATACGCAGTATTTT.

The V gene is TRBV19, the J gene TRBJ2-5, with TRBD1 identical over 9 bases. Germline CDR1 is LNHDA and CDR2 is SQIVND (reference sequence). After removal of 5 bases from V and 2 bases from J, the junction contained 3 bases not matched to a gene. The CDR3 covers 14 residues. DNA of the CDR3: TGTGCCAGTAGTTACGGGACAGGGCAAGAGACCCAGTACTTC. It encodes CASSYGTGQETQYF.

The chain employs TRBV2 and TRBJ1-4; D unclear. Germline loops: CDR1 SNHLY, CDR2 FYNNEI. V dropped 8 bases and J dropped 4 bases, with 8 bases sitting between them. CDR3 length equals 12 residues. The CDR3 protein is CASQPGNEKLFF. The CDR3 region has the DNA TGTGCCAGCCAACCGGGTAATGAAAAACTGTTTTTT. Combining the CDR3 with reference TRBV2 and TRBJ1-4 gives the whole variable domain EPEVTQTPSHQVTQMGQEVILRCVPISNHLYFYWYRQILGQKVEFLVSFYNNEISEKSEIFDDQFSVERPDGSNFTLKIRSTKLEDSAMYFCASQPGNEKLFFGSGTQLSVL.